These 22 T cell receptor beta chains were sequenced from one sample in a study of neoadjuvant nivolumab and ipilimumab in lung cancer. Produced via immunoSEQ multiplex PCR; TCRdb's table is partial and in-frame only. The table records under 50,000 clones, 80% to 90% of them present only once. The sample was blood, taken before neoadjuvant nivolumab, alone or with ipilimumab. Every receptor here comes from an adult with non-small cell lung cancer. Some clones in this sample may be carry-over from other donors' samples.

The chain couples TRBV11-2 to TRBJ2-1; D is undetermined. This CDR3 is 15 amino acids long. The germline gives CDR1 SGHAT, CDR2 FQNNGV. The V and J ends lost 2 bases and 2 bases respectively, with 10 bases between them. CDR3 nucleotide sequence: TGTGCCAGCAGCTTAAGTTTCAGCGCCTACAATGAGCAGTTCTTC. It translates to CASSLSFSAYNEQFF.

V and J are TRBV18 and TRBJ2-1, with TRBD1 matching 9 bases. The germline CDR1 and CDR2 sequences are KGHSH and LQKENI. V gave up 0 bases and J gave up 7 bases; unmatched junction bases: 7. The CDR3 length is 16 residues. The CDR3 region is CASSPPSTGGRNEQFF. The CDR3 bases are TGTGCCAGCTCACCACCGTCAACAGGGGGCAGGAATGAGCAGTTCTTC.

In its sample, this clone was seen once. The chain is built from TRBV11-2 and TRBJ2-2; 12 nucleotides match TRBD2. V was clipped by 8 bases and J by 7 bases; unmatched bases: 11. This CDR3 contains 16 residues. Germline CDR1 SGHAT, CDR2 FQNNGV. Written as DNA, the CDR3 is TGTGCCAGCCAGCCCCTAGCGGGAGGGCCGGGCGGGGAGCTGTTTTTT. This encodes CASQPLAGGPGGELFF.

This clone occurred once. The chain links TRBV9 to TRBJ1-2; no firm D call. The CDR3 covers 14 residues. Germline V lookup: CDR1 SGDLS, CDR2 YYNGEE. Deletions cut 0 bases from V and 3 bases from J, with 9 bases between. The CDR3 loop reads CASSVAGQYYGYTF. The CDR3 DNA reads as TGTGCCAGCAGCGTAGCTGGCCAATACTATGGCTACACCTTC.

The rearrangement uses TRBV7-9 and TRBJ2-5, with D maybe TRBD1 (5 bases). The CDR3 runs 13 residues. From germline, CDR1 is SEHNR and CDR2 FQNEAQ (reference sequence). Trimming removed 5 bases at V and 3 bases at J, with 10 bases between. CDR3 residues: CASSRDSKETQYF. As DNA, the CDR3 is TGTGCCAGCAGCCGCGACAGTAAAGAGACCCAGTACTTC.

V is TRBV5-1 and J is TRBJ2-2; 8 bases map to TRBD1. The CDR3 runs to 14 residues. After removal of 4 bases from V and 7 bases from J, the junction contained 6 bases not matched to a gene. Germline CDR1 SGHRS, CDR2 YFSETQ. The CDR3 sequence is CASSERTGYGELFF. The DNA for the CDR3 is TGCGCCAGCAGCGAAAGGACAGGGTACGGGGAGCTGTTTTTT.

The CDR3 sequence: CASSPTGSYGYTF. CDR3 bases: TGTGCCAGCAGTCCGACAGGGAGCTATGGCTACACCTTC. The chain recombines TRBV7-2 with TRBJ1-2, with 7 bases that match TRBD1. This CDR3 comprises 13 residues. J gave up 4 bases and V 6 bases, and 5 bases lay outside the gene matches. Germline V gene sequence: CDR1 SGHTA, CDR2 FQGNSA.

This clone was counted only a few times. CDR3 region: CASSLGGGGEQYF. The CDR3 DNA reads TGCGCCAGCAGCTTGGGAGGCGGGGGCGAGCAGTACTTC. The chain is built from TRBV5-1 and TRBJ2-7; 7 bases match TRBD2. The length of the CDR3 is 13 residues. In germline, CDR1 is SGHRS, CDR2 YFSETQ. Losses at the gene ends were 0 bases for V and 6 bases for J; bases not matched to a gene: 3.

This chain joins TRBV18 and TRBJ2-5; a weak D match, TRBD1 (6 bases). V was cut by 3 bases and J by 5 bases, with 10 bases left in between. Germline CDR1 reads KGHSH; CDR2 reads LQKENI. This CDR3 spans 13 amino acids. The CDR3 region is CASSPQDSETQYF. In nucleotides, the CDR3 is TGTGCCAGCTCACCCCAGGACAGCGAGACCCAGTACTTC.

There are a few counts of this clone. This chain joins TRBV6-4 and TRBJ2-1; 11 nucleotides agree with TRBD1. The germline CDR1 and CDR2 sequences are MRHNA and SNTAGT. The CDR3 spans 14 residues. V shed 6 bases, J shed 6 bases, and the junction held 4 bases outside the gene matches. The CDR3 is CASSPGTGGNEQFF. The CDR3 DNA is TGTGCCAGCAGCCCAGGGACAGGGGGCAATGAGCAGTTCTTC.

This chain joins TRBV30 and TRBJ2-4; D is unresolved. CDR3 length: 11 amino acids. Germline V gives CDR1 GTSNPN, CDR2 SVGIG (reference sequence). The V end was cut by 5 bases, the J end by 11 bases, with 13 bases between. The CDR3 DNA sequence: TGTGCCTGGCGTTTAGGATCGGTTCAGTACTTC. Its translation is CAWRLGSVQYF. The full variable domain, with the rest looked up from reference TRBV30 and TRBJ2-4, is SQTIHQWPATLVQPVGSPLSLECTVEGTSNPNLYWYRQAAGRGLQLLFYSVGIGQISSEVPQNLSASRPQDRQFILSSKKLLLSDSGFYLCAWRLGSVQYFGAGTRLSVL.

V is TRBV27 and J is TRBJ2-7, with D possibly called TRBD1 or TRBD2 (5 bases each). Deletions cut 4 bases from V and 2 bases from J, with 18 bases between. This CDR3 is 16 amino acids long. Germline V gene data show CDR1 as MNHEY and CDR2 as SMNVEV (reference sequence). The CDR3 bases are TGTGCCAGCAGTTGGAAAGGGACCGCCCCCGCCTACGAGCAGTACTTC. Translation: CASSWKGTAPAYEQYF.

This chain joins TRBV5-5 and TRBJ1-2; no firm D call. Trimming pared 5 bases from V and 1 base from J, leaving 12 bases between. Germline V gene sequence: CDR1 SGHKS, CDR2 YYEKEE (reference sequence). The CDR3 runs 14 residues. This CDR3 reads CASSQWTDNYGYTF. The DNA of the CDR3 is TGTGCCAGCAGTCAGTGGACGGATAACTATGGCTACACCTTC.

The V and J genes are TRBV14 and TRBJ2-2; 8 bases map to TRBD1. This CDR3 spans 18 amino acids. Germline CDR1 is SGHDN and CDR2 is FVKESK. Losses at the gene ends were 0 bases for V and 1 base for J; bases not matched to a gene: 7. CDR3 sequence reads: CASSQEGRGRLNTGELFF. The CDR3 DNA follows: TGTGCCAGCAGCCAAGAAGGCAGGGGGCGCCTGAACACCGGGGAGCTGTTTTTT.

This clone was found a few times. The chain uses TRBV7-9 and TRBJ1-1, with a possible D match to TRBD1 (5 bases). V shed 6 bases and J shed 11 bases, with 19 bases lying between them. Per the germline V gene, CDR1 is SEHNR and CDR2 is FQNEAQ (reference sequence). The CDR3 extends over 13 amino acids. CDR3 residues: CASRAGTDRSAFF. CDR3 DNA sequence: TGTGCCAGCAGGGCGGGGACCGACCGTTCGGCTTTCTTT.

The CDR3 region is CASSPIAGGRETQYF. CDR3 nucleotides: TGTGCCAGCAGCCCTATAGCGGGAGGGAGGGAGACCCAGTACTTC. The chain couples TRBV5-4 to TRBJ2-5, with TRBD2 identical over 11 bases. The CDR3 runs to 15 residues. V lost 4 bases, J lost 5 bases, and 7 bases stayed unmatched. Germline assignment: CDR1 SGHNT and CDR2 YYREEE (reference sequence).

This clone was recorded once. The chain joins TRBV7-9 to TRBJ1-1, with 7 bases fitting TRBD1. This CDR3 has 14 residues. CDR1 and CDR2 from the germline V gene are SEHNR and FQNEAQ (reference sequence). V dropped 5 bases and J dropped 3; count of bases not matched to a gene: 6. The CDR3 bases are TGTGCCAGCAGCCTGAACAGGGGTGACACTGAAGCTTTCTTT. This gives the protein CASSLNRGDTEAFF.

J is TRBJ2-7 and V is TRBV5-1, with 11 nucleotides matching TRBD1. Unmatched junction bases numbered 2, after V lost 4 bases and J lost 2 bases. The germline gives CDR1 SGHRS, CDR2 YFSETQ. The CDR3 contains 14 residues. The CDR3 DNA reads as TGCGCCAGCAGCGCGGGACAGGGGGCCTACGAGCAGTACTTC. This codes for CASSAGQGAYEQYF.

The chain combines TRBV7-2 with TRBJ2-7; D might be TRBD1 (6 bases). Germline V gives CDR1 SGHTA, CDR2 FQGNSA. There are 14 residues in the CDR3. Trimming cost V 5 bases and J 0 bases, with 11 bases left between them. DNA for the CDR3: TGTGCCAGCAGCCTAAAGGGGGACTCCTACGAGCAGTACTTC. This gives the protein CASSLKGDSYEQYF.

The chain has TRBV5-1 and TRBJ2-7, with D possibly being TRBD1 or TRBD2 (6 bases each). Trimming left V 4 bases short and J 6 bases short, with 14 bases between. From germline, CDR1 is SGHRS and CDR2 YFSETQ. The CDR3 has 13 amino acids. The CDR3: CASSAGQTAEQYF. As DNA, the CDR3 is TGCGCCAGCAGCGCGGGACAAACAGCCGAGCAGTACTTC.

This chain links TRBV5-1 with TRBJ2-7; TRBD2 agrees at 10 bases. This CDR3 is built from 14 residues. CDR1 SGHRS and CDR2 YFSETQ come from the germline V gene. V was clipped by 4 bases and J by 1 base; unmatched bases: 2. CDR3 residues: CASSNSGRSYEQYF. The CDR3 DNA is TGCGCCAGCAGCAATAGCGGGAGGTCCTACGAGCAGTACTTC. The full variable domain, completed using reference TRBV5-1 and TRBJ2-7, is KAGVTQTPRYLIKTRGQQVTLSCSPISGHRSVSWYQQTPGQGLQFLFEYFSETQRNKGNFPGRFSGRQFSNSRSEMNVSTLELGDSALYLCASSNSGRSYEQYFGPGTRLTVT.

The chain combines TRBV27 with TRBJ1-2; D is possibly TRBD1 (5 bases). This CDR3 has 15 residues. Germline V gene lookup returns CDR1 MNHEY and CDR2 SMNVEV (reference sequence). Trimming pared 5 bases from V and 1 base from J, leaving 14 bases between. CDR3 residues: CASSPLLTVNYGYTF. As DNA, the CDR3 is TGTGCCAGCAGTCCTTTATTGACAGTTAACTATGGCTACACCTTC.